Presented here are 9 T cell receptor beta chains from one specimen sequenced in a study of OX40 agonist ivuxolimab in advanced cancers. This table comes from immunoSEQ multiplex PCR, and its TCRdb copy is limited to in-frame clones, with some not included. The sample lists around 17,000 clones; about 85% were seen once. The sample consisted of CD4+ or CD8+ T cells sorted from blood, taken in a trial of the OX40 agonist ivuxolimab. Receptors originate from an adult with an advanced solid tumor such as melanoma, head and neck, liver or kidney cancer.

CDR3 DNA: TGTGCCAGCAGCTTAAGAAGGACCCCAGATACGCAGTATTTT. This sequence encodes CASSLRRTPDTQYF. This rearrangement joins TRBV11-3 to TRBJ2-3; D remains ambiguous. V lost 2 bases and J 4 bases, leaving 10 bases between the germline ends. The CDR3 has 14 residues. CDR1 is SGHNT and CDR2 is YENEEA in the germline V gene.

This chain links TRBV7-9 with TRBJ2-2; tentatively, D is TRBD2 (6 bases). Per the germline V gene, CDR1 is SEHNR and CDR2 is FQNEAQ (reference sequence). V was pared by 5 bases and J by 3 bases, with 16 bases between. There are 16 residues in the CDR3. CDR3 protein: CASSLRERHYTGELFF. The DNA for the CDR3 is TGTGCCAGCAGCCTCCGGGAGCGGCATTACACCGGGGAGCTGTTTTTT.

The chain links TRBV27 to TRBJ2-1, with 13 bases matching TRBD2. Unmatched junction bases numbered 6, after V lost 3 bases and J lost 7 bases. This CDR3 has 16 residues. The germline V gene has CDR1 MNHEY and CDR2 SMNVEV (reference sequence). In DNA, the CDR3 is TGTGCCAGCAGTTTTTTGGAACTAGCGGGAGGGAATGAGCAGTTCTTC. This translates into CASSFLELAGGNEQFF.

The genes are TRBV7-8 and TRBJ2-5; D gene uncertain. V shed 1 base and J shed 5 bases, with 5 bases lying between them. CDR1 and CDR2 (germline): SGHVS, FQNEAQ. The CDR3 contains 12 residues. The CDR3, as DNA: TGTGCCAGCAGCTTAGGTTTGGAGACCCAGTACTTC. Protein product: CASSLGLETQYF.

The CDR3 nucleotides are TGTGCCAGCAGGCGGACTAGCGGGCCGGTCGGGGAGCTGTTTTTT. It specifies CASRRTSGPVGELFF. The chain links TRBV5-4 to TRBJ2-2; 11 positions match TRBD2. CDR3 size: 15 residues. The V and J ends lost 5 bases and 7 bases, in that order; junction bases with no gene match: 7. The V gene's germline CDR1 is SGHNT and CDR2 YYREEE (reference sequence).

The chain's CDR3 is CASSLDSTDTQYF. Written as DNA, the CDR3 is TGTGCCAGCAGCTTGGACAGCACAGATACGCAGTATTTT. The gene calls are TRBV9 and TRBJ2-3; D not certain. The CDR3 runs to 13 residues. Looked up from germline, CDR1 is SGDLS and CDR2 is YYNGEE. V shed 4 bases and J shed 0 bases, with 6 bases lying between them.

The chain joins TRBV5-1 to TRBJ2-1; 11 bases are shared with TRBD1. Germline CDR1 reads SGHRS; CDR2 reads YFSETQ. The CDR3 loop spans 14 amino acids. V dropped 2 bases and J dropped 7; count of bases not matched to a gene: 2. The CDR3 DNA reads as TGCGCCAGCAGCTTCGGGACAGGGGGGAATGAGCAGTTCTTC. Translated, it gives CASSFGTGGNEQFF.

The CDR3 sequence is CAISGPYAEQETQYF. CDR3 DNA: TGTGCCATCAGTGGGCCTTATGCGGAGCAAGAGACCCAGTACTTC. The gene calls are TRBV10-3 and TRBJ2-5; D is ambiguous. Trimming took 4 bases from V and 2 from J, leaving 14 bases between them. This CDR3 has 15 amino acids. The germline V gene has CDR1 ENHRY and CDR2 SYGVKD.

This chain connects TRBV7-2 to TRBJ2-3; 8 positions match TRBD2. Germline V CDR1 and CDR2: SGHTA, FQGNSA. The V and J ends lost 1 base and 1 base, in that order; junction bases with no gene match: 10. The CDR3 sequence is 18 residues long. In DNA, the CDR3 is TGTGCCAGCAGCTTAGGTTTCCGTCATAGCGGGGGCACAGATACGCAGTATTTT. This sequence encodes CASSLGFRHSGGTDTQYF.